These 3 T cell receptor beta chains came from one sample sequenced in a study of T cell responses to AZD1222 COVID-19 vaccine. Produced via immunoSEQ multiplex PCR; TCRdb's table is partial and in-frame only. The table lists about 130,000 clones, approximately 89% of them singletons. Sequenced here: peripheral blood, sampled on day 0 of AZD1222 vaccination. The source of these receptors is an adult in good health.

This clone was seen a single time. The chain carries TRBV9 and TRBJ2-1; possibly TRBD1 or TRBD2 for D (5 bases each). Trimming pared 6 bases from V and 6 bases from J, leaving 19 bases between. Per germline, CDR1 SGDLS and CDR2 YYNGEE. This CDR3 contains 15 residues. The CDR3 sequence is CASTRGYGAVNEQFF. DNA for the CDR3: TGTGCCAGCACCCGGGGCTATGGGGCAGTCAATGAGCAGTTCTTC.

The V call is TRBV30, the J call TRBJ2-7; D possibly corresponds to TRBD1 (6 bases). The ends were cut back, 0 bases at V and 6 bases at J, with 12 bases in the middle. Germline CDR1 reads GTSNPN; CDR2 reads SVGIG (reference sequence). The CDR3 contains 13 residues. The CDR3 loop reads CAWSVVARGEQYF. CDR3 nucleotide sequence: TGTGCCTGGAGTGTCGTGGCCAGGGGCGAGCAGTACTTC.

V is TRBV6-5 and J is TRBJ2-7; perhaps TRBD2 as D (6 bases). Looked up from germline, CDR1 is MNHEY and CDR2 is SVGAGI. The CDR3 spans 15 residues. The V end was cut by 6 bases, the J end by 0 bases, with 15 bases between. CDR3 amino acids: CASRAGGRASYEQYF. DNA for the CDR3: TGTGCCAGCAGGGCCGGGGGTCGGGCCTCCTACGAGCAGTACTTC.